These 29 T cell receptor beta chains were all obtained from the same sample, sequenced in a study of CD8 T cells in Susac syndrome (dated by TCRdb to 2018 to 2020). The library was built by means of the immunoSEQ multiplex PCR assay. RNA was extracted using the RNeasy kit, and roughly 0.5 to 1 microgram was reverse transcribed with random hexamers. TCRdb's own reprocessing of the public reads used fastp at Q25 and MiXCR and kept productive beta chains. Each entry merges the rows of one CDR3 protein and shows their most common DNA and genes. The sample yields 400,000 to 550,000 distinct CDR3 sequences; approximately 85% were counted once. Jointly, the top ten make up 0.12% of the sample. The sequenced sample was CD8+ T cells from PBMCs. Receptors originate from a human donor with multiple sclerosis.

In DNA, the CDR3 is TGTGCCAGCAGCCCTGGGGCGGGTGGGCAGCCCCAGCATTTT. It encodes CASSPGAGGQPQHF. The chain links TRBV6-5 to TRBJ1-5, with a possible D match to TRBD1 (5 bases). CDR3 length equals 14 residues. V dropped 6 bases and J dropped 7 bases, with 16 bases sitting between them. Germline V CDR1 and CDR2: MNHEY, SVGAGI.

This sequence joins TRBV11-3 and TRBJ2-3, with TRBD2 matching 9 bases. This CDR3 region has 17 residues. CDR1 is SGHNT and CDR2 is YENEEA in the germline V gene. Unmatched junction bases numbered 5, after V lost 1 base and J lost 0 bases. CDR3 sequence (DNA): TGTGCCAGCAGCTTAGCTGCGGGAGGGGTCAGCACAGATACGCAGTATTTT. Its translation is CASSLAAGGVSTDTQYF.

This clonotype came up a few times. This rearrangement joins TRBV6-2 or TRBV6-3 to TRBJ2-7, with 7 bases identical to TRBD1. Trimming took 4 bases from V and 0 from J; bases not matched to a gene: 6. The CDR3 has 15 amino acids. Germline-derived CDR1 and CDR2 are MNHEY and SVGEGT. CDR3 bases: TGTGCCAGCAGTTCCCCCGGGACAGTCTCCTACGAGCAGTACTTC. As protein: CASSSPGTVSYEQYF.

The chain joins TRBV6-2 or TRBV6-3 to TRBJ1-2; 7 positions match TRBD1. The CDR3 runs 14 residues. V lost 7 bases, J lost 2 bases, and 7 bases stayed unmatched. CDR1 is MNHEY and CDR2 is SVGEGT in the germline V gene. CDR3 sequence reads: CASIKGARNYGYTF. The DNA for the CDR3 is TGTGCCAGCATTAAGGGGGCTCGGAACTATGGCTACACCTTC.

The gene calls are TRBV3-1 and TRBJ2-1; D uncertain. CDR3 length: 14 amino acids. V lost 0 bases, J lost 5 bases, and 8 bases lay in between. From germline, CDR1 is LGHDT and CDR2 YNNKEL (reference sequence). The CDR3 protein is CASSQDLADNEQFF. The CDR3 coding sequence is TGTGCCAGCAGCCAAGATCTTGCTGACAATGAGCAGTTCTTC.

This CDR3 reads CASSPGLEALLNYGYTF. The CDR3 DNA sequence: TGCGCCAGCAGCCCCGGACTCGAGGCGCTTCTGAACTATGGCTACACCTTC. V and J are TRBV4-1 and TRBJ1-2; D ambiguous. CDR1 is MGHRA and CDR2 is YSYEKL in the germline V gene. V lost 4 bases and J 2 bases, leaving 20 bases between the germline ends. There are 17 residues in the CDR3.

The chain recombines TRBV19 with TRBJ2-2; the D gene is possibly TRBD1 (6 bases). The CDR3 runs 15 residues. From germline, CDR1 is LNHDA and CDR2 SQIVND (reference sequence). Between the trimmed V and J ends, which lost 1 base and 3 bases, there was a span of 9 bases. The CDR3 DNA reads TGTGCCAGTAGTATAGGGACAGTTCACACCGGGGAGCTGTTTTTT. Its translation is CASSIGTVHTGELFF.

The chain couples TRBV2 to TRBJ1-5; D possibly corresponds to TRBD1 (5 bases). Trimming stripped 3 bases from V and 5 bases from J, with 17 bases between. The V gene's germline CDR1 is SNHLY and CDR2 FYNNEI. The CDR3 covers 16 residues. CDR3 coding DNA: TGTGCCAGCAGTGACCCTAGGGGCCAACAACATCAGCCCCAGCATTTT. This codes for CASSDPRGQQHQPQHF.

The V gene is TRBV11-2, the J gene TRBJ2-5; 11 bases match TRBD2. J was trimmed by 5 bases and V by 5 bases; bases with no gene match: 28. The CDR3 loop spans 22 amino acids. Germline V CDR1 and CDR2: SGHAT, FQNNGV. CDR3 coding DNA: TGTGCCAGCAGCCACGCGACCTTCTCCCTACTAGCGGGAGAGGGGACGGGGGAGACCCAGTACTTC. This codes for CASSHATFSLLAGEGTGETQYF.

The chain's CDR3 is CSAWGSSGVANEQFF. The CDR3 nucleotides are TGCAGTGCTTGGGGGTCGAGCGGGGTCGCCAATGAGCAGTTCTTC. The chain is built from TRBV20-1 and TRBJ2-1, with 7 positions matching TRBD2. Germline lookup yields CDR1 DFQATT and CDR2 SNEGSKA (reference sequence). This CDR3 comprises 15 residues. V was pared by 5 bases and J by 6 bases, with 13 bases of the junction left unmatched.

CDR3 sequence (DNA): TGTGCCAGCAAGGAGGAAACTAGCGGGGCCTACGAGCAGTACTTC. This sequence encodes CASKEETSGAYEQYF. The V and J genes are TRBV6-2 or TRBV6-3 and TRBJ2-7; TRBD2 matches at 10 bases. Unmatched junction bases numbered 8, after V lost 7 bases and J lost 2 bases. The germline V gene has CDR1 MNHEY and CDR2 SVGEGT. The CDR3 length is 15 residues.

This chain connects TRBV2 to TRBJ1-4, with D maybe TRBD1 (6 bases). Germline CDR1 is SNHLY and CDR2 is FYNNEI. The ends were cut back, 7 bases at V and 7 bases at J, with 13 bases in the middle. CDR3 length equals 13 residues. CDR3 sequence reads: CASIGGSSEKLFF. The CDR3 nucleotides read TGTGCCAGCATAGGGGGTTCGAGTGAAAAACTGTTTTTT.

The V gene is TRBV4-1, the J gene TRBJ1-2; TRBD1 might be the D (6 bases). Germline-derived CDR1 and CDR2 are MGHRA and YSYEKL. This CDR3 has 12 amino acids. V lost 5 bases and J 5 bases, leaving 9 bases between the germline ends. CDR3 loop: CASSYGQYGYTF. CDR3 coding DNA: TGCGCCAGCAGCTACGGACAGTATGGCTACACCTTC.

This clonotype was detected once. CDR3 sequence reads: CASSYFGGRSLSNTEAFF. Here the CDR3 DNA reads TGTGCCAGCAGTTATTTCGGGGGGAGGTCTCTTTCGAACACTGAAGCTTTCTTT. V is TRBV6-5 and J is TRBJ1-1, with D maybe TRBD1 (5 bases). Trimming removed 3 bases at V and 1 base at J, with 21 bases between. Germline CDR1 MNHEY, CDR2 SVGAGI. This CDR3 is built from 18 residues.

The chain couples TRBV29-1 to TRBJ2-3; no firm D call. V dropped 6 bases and J dropped 0 bases, with 4 bases sitting between them. Germline CDR1 and CDR2: SQVTM and ANQGSEA. The CDR3 totals 11 residues. CDR3 DNA sequence: TGCAGCGTCCCCAGCACAGATACGCAGTATTTT. It is translated as CSVPSTDTQYF.

This clonotype was detected once. The chain recombines TRBV6-1 with TRBJ1-1, with D unclear. V lost 7 bases, J lost 1 base, and 13 bases lay in between. Germline V lookup: CDR1 MNHNS, CDR2 SASEGT. CDR3 length: 14 amino acids. The CDR3 is CASIRSHPNTEAFF. In DNA form, the CDR3 reads TGTGCCAGCATTAGGAGTCACCCGAACACTGAAGCTTTCTTT.

This clonotype came up once. The chain combines TRBV6-5 with TRBJ1-1, with TRBD1 matching 7 bases. Germline values: CDR1 MNHEY, CDR2 SVGAGI. V shed 7 bases, J shed 2 bases, and the junction held 7 bases outside the gene matches. The CDR3 has 14 residues. CDR3 residues: CASTRGDRNTEAFF. The CDR3 DNA reads TGTGCCAGCACCCGCGGGGACAGAAACACTGAAGCTTTCTTT.

This clonotype is a singleton in its sample. This sequence joins TRBV29-1 and TRBJ1-1; weak D call: TRBD1 (6 bases). The CDR3 covers 14 residues. Germline V gene lookup returns CDR1 SQVTM and CDR2 ANQGSEA. The germline V and J ends were trimmed by 7 bases and 3 bases, with 18 bases remaining between them. CDR3 in DNA: TGCAGCGGAGACCCCACAGGGCTCGACACTGAAGCTTTCTTT. This codes for CSGDPTGLDTEAFF.

The rearrangement uses TRBV19 and TRBJ1-4; 9 nucleotides agree with TRBD1. J lost 8 bases, V lost 4 bases, and 8 bases had no gene match. CDR1 and CDR2 (germline): LNHDA, SQIVND (reference sequence). The CDR3 has 15 residues. DNA for the CDR3: TGTGCCAGTAGTACACCGGGACAGGGCGTCGAAAAACTGTTTTTT. This gives the protein CASSTPGQGVEKLFF.

The CDR3, as DNA: TGTGCCAGCTCACCGGCGAAGAAAGGGGATAATCAGCCCCAGCATTTT. Protein product: CASSPAKKGDNQPQHF. This chain connects TRBV18 to TRBJ1-5, with TRBD1 as a possible D gene (5 bases). The CDR3 has 16 amino acids. Germline CDR1 reads KGHSH; CDR2 reads LQKENI. Trimming removed 3 bases at V and 4 bases at J, with 16 bases between.

The chain employs TRBV6-5 and TRBJ2-5, with 13 bases aligning to TRBD2. The germline gives CDR1 MNHEY, CDR2 SVGAGI. The CDR3 consists of 19 residues. The J segment lost 6 bases and the V segment lost 2 bases, leaving 15 bases of the junction unmatched. The chain's CDR3 is CASSYRTSGSSELLKTQYF. In DNA form, the CDR3 reads TGTGCCAGCAGTTACAGGACTAGCGGGAGCTCGGAGTTGCTGAAGACCCAGTACTTC.

This chain uses TRBV7-8 with TRBJ2-7; 7 bases fit TRBD2. V gave up 7 bases and J gave up 6 bases; unmatched junction bases: 15. The germline CDR1 and CDR2 sequences are SGHVS and FQNEAQ. This CDR3 region has 15 residues. The CDR3 loop reads CASIRGTMSATEQYF. DNA of the CDR3: TGTGCCAGCATCCGGGGGACTATGTCGGCAACCGAGCAGTACTTC.

The gene calls are TRBV12-3 or TRBV12-4 and TRBJ1-1; the D gene is possibly TRBD1 (6 bases). CDR3 size: 13 residues. Trimming shortened V by 6 bases and J by 6 bases, and 14 bases separated the two germline ends. CDR3 in DNA: TGTGCCAGCAGACCCAGGGGCGGAGCTGAAGCTTTCTTT. This encodes CASRPRGGAEAFF.

The sample holds a few counts of this clonotype. The V and J genes are TRBV27 and TRBJ2-7, with D possibly TRBD1 on 6 matching bases. Per germline, CDR1 MNHEY and CDR2 SMNVEV (reference sequence). The CDR3 spans 16 residues. V was pared by 0 bases and J by 4 bases, with 16 bases between. CDR3 nucleotide sequence: TGTGCCAGCAGTTTATCGGGGGTGGGGGCAGGATACGAGCAGTACTTC. This sequence encodes CASSLSGVGAGYEQYF.

The genes are TRBV19 and TRBJ1-6, with TRBD1 identical over 8 bases. The CDR3 consists of 13 residues. CDR1 is LNHDA, CDR2 SQIVND, per germline (reference sequence). The J segment lost 7 bases and the V segment lost 9 bases, leaving 5 bases of the junction unmatched. The CDR3 reads CASSGGGNSPLHF. The DNA for the CDR3 is TGTGCCAGCTCAGGGGGCGGCAATTCACCCCTCCACTTT.

The genes are TRBV30 and TRBJ1-5, with D unclear. The germline V gene encodes CDR1 GTSNPN and CDR2 SVGIG (reference sequence). The CDR3 loop spans 13 amino acids. Deletions cut 0 bases from V and 4 bases from J, with 7 bases between. The CDR3 nucleotides read TGTGCCTGGAGTGTCGACATTAATCAGCCCCAGCATTTT. It is translated as CAWSVDINQPQHF.

The V and J genes are TRBV25-1 and TRBJ2-6; D might be TRBD1 (5 bases). There are 17 residues in the CDR3. Per the germline V gene, CDR1 is MGHDK and CDR2 is SYGVNS. Trimming shortened V by 3 bases and J by 2 bases, and 14 bases separated the two germline ends. DNA for the CDR3: TGTGCCAGCAGTGAGGGTCAGGGTTTAACTGGGGCCAACGTCCTGACTTTC. Protein sequence: CASSEGQGLTGANVLTF.

This chain connects TRBV3-1 to TRBJ1-2; 8 nucleotides align to TRBD1. V lost 0 bases to trimming and J lost 4 bases; unmatched junction nucleotides: 13. Germline assignment: CDR1 LGHDT and CDR2 YNNKEL (reference sequence). This CDR3 is 18 amino acids long. The DNA for the CDR3 is TGTGCCAGCAGCCAAGAGAGGACAGGGAGGGCCGGGGGCTATGGCTACACCTTC. Its translation: CASSQERTGRAGGYGYTF.

The chain couples TRBV5-6 to TRBJ2-1; D remains unclear. Trimming cost V 0 bases and J 9 bases, with 13 bases left between them. CDR1 and CDR2 from the germline V gene are SGHDT and YYEEEE. The length of the CDR3 is 14 residues. The CDR3 protein is CASSLARVASEQFF. CDR3 nucleotide sequence: TGTGCCAGCAGCTTGGCTCGGGTAGCTAGTGAGCAGTTCTTC.